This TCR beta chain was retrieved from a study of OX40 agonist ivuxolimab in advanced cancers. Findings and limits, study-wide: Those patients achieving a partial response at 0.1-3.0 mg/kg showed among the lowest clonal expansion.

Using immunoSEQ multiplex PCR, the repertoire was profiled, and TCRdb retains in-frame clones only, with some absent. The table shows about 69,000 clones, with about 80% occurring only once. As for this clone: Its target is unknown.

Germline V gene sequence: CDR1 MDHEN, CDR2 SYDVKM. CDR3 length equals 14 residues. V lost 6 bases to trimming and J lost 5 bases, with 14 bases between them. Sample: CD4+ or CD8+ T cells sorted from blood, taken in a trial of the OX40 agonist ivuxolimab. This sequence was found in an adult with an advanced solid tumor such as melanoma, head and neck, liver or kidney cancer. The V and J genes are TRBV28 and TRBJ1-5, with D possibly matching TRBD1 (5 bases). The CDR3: CASSPGGTHQPQHF. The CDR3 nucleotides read TGTGCCAGCAGCCCCGGGGGAACCCATCAGCCCCAGCATTTT.